Each of the 28 T cell receptor beta chains below was sequenced from the same sample in a study of blood T cell repertoires in COVID-19. Repertoires were generated with immunoSEQ multiplex PCR, while TCRdb's copy carries only in-frame clones and drops some. The sample has under 200,000 clones, 80% to 85% seen once; the top ten hold approximately 12%. Sample: PBMCs or T cells enriched from blood (not recorded which). Source of these receptors: a woman aged 55-70 years who had recovered from COVID-19.

This sequence joins TRBV28 and TRBJ1-2; TRBD1 might be the D (6 bases). CDR3 length equals 16 residues. Germline V gene sequence: CDR1 MDHEN, CDR2 SYDVKM. Deletions cut 8 bases from V and 5 bases from J, with 24 bases between. The DNA for the CDR3 is TGTGCCAGCGCCCCGGGACAAGCCGTTCAGGGGTATGGCTACACCTTC. Protein: CASAPGQAVQGYGYTF.

The rearrangement links TRBV7-9 to TRBJ1-1; D is ambiguous. CDR3 size: 15 residues. Looked up from germline, CDR1 is SEHNR and CDR2 is FQNEAQ (reference sequence). V lost 3 bases to trimming and J lost 3 bases, with 14 bases between them. CDR3 in amino acids: CASSFLSARDTEAFF. The CDR3 DNA sequence: TGTGCCAGCAGCTTCCTGTCTGCGAGGGACACTGAAGCTTTCTTT.

This clone was picked up a small number of times. This rearrangement joins TRBV28 to TRBJ2-7, with 7 bases identical to TRBD2. Germline V gene sequence: CDR1 MDHEN, CDR2 SYDVKM. CDR3 length equals 14 residues. V shed 3 bases and J 5 bases; nucleotides not matched to a gene: 7. DNA for the CDR3: TGTGCCAGCAGTTTGGGCGGGAGTATCCACGAGCAGTACTTC. Translating gives CASSLGGSIHEQYF.

J is TRBJ2-7 and V is TRBV7-2, with 8 bases aligning to TRBD2. V shed 4 bases and J 6 bases; nucleotides not matched to a gene: 11. The CDR3 covers 15 residues. Germline V gene sequence: CDR1 SGHTA, CDR2 FQGNSA. The DNA of the CDR3 is TGTGCCAGCAGCTCCCGGGGTAGCGGGATTCGCGAGCAGTACTTC. Its translation is CASSSRGSGIREQYF.

This rearrangement joins TRBV6-2 or TRBV6-3 to TRBJ2-3, with TRBD1 matching over 7 bases. Germline values: CDR1 MNHEY, CDR2 SVGEGT. The CDR3 contains 17 residues. The ends lost 6 bases at V and 3 bases at J; junction bases unmatched: 15. The CDR3 sequence is CASSLLPRGLMTDTQYF. The CDR3 DNA is TGTGCCAGCAGCCTCCTCCCAAGGGGGCTTATGACAGATACGCAGTATTTT.

The rearrangement joins TRBV30 to TRBJ2-1, with D unresolved. The germline V and J ends were trimmed by 3 bases and 0 bases, with 9 bases remaining between them. In germline, CDR1 is GTSNPN, CDR2 SVGIG (reference sequence). The CDR3 spans 14 residues. CDR3 sequence: CAWSRFSSYNEQFF. The CDR3 nucleotides are TGTGCCTGGAGCCGCTTTAGCTCCTACAATGAGCAGTTCTTC.

In its sample, this clone was seen a few times. This chain links TRBV7-2 with TRBJ2-7, with 7 bases fitting TRBD2. V lost 2 bases to trimming and J lost 6 bases; unmatched junction nucleotides: 7. This CDR3 comprises 14 residues. CDR1 SGHTA and CDR2 FQGNSA come from the germline V gene. The CDR3: CASSLRWEGLEQYF. The CDR3 DNA is TGTGCCAGCAGCTTAAGATGGGAGGGCCTCGAGCAGTACTTC. Filled out from reference TRBV7-2 and TRBJ2-7, the complete variable domain reads GAGVSQSPSNKVTEKGKDVELRCDPISGHTALYWYRQSLGQGLEFLIYFQGNSAPDKSGLPSDRFSAERTGGSVSTLTIQRTQQEDSAVYLCASSLRWEGLEQYFGPGTRLTVT.

This chain connects TRBV7-2 to TRBJ2-3; 8 bases agree with TRBD1. V was clipped by 2 bases and J by 4 bases; unmatched bases: 14. This CDR3 spans 18 amino acids. Germline values: CDR1 SGHTA, CDR2 FQGNSA. The CDR3 here is CASSLYPAVTGAADTQYF. The CDR3 coding sequence is TGTGCCAGCAGCTTATACCCGGCCGTGACAGGGGCGGCAGATACGCAGTATTTT.

The gene calls are TRBV4-1 and TRBJ2-5, with 10 bases that match TRBD2. Germline loops: CDR1 MGHRA, CDR2 YSYEKL. Trimming removed 0 bases from V and 1 base from J; junction bases left unmatched: 5. CDR3 size: 17 residues. The CDR3 is CASSQDRERGGQETQYF. CDR3 nucleotide sequence: TGCGCCAGCAGCCAAGATCGAGAGCGGGGGGGCCAAGAGACCCAGTACTTC.

The rearrangement links TRBV29-1 to TRBJ1-1; TRBD1 agrees at 7 bases. The germline gives CDR1 SQVTM, CDR2 ANQGSEA. The CDR3 has 13 residues. With 4 bases clipped from V and 1 base from J, the junction kept 3 bases outside the gene matches. The CDR3 reads CSVGTGPNTEAFF. In DNA form, the CDR3 reads TGCAGCGTTGGGACAGGCCCGAACACTGAAGCTTTCTTT.

This rearrangement joins TRBV6-5 to TRBJ1-2; D unresolved. Germline lookup yields CDR1 MNHEY and CDR2 SVGAGI. The CDR3 length is 13 residues. The ends were cut back, 0 bases at V and 10 bases at J, with 12 bases in the middle. CDR3 amino acids: CASSYSNEIIYTF. CDR3 nucleotide sequence: TGTGCCAGCAGTTACTCGAACGAGATAATCTACACCTTC.

The rearrangement links TRBV5-5 to TRBJ1-2, with TRBD1 identical over 7 bases. The V segment lost 0 bases and the J segment 4 bases; nucleotides outside the gene matches: 6. The CDR3 covers 15 residues. Germline lookup yields CDR1 SGHKS and CDR2 YYEKEE (reference sequence). CDR3 sequence: CASSLGQGSTYGYTF. The CDR3 DNA reads TGTGCCAGCAGCTTGGGACAGGGATCGACCTATGGCTACACCTTC.

The chain carries TRBV2 and TRBJ1-5; D unresolved. This CDR3 region has 13 residues. V gave up 4 bases and J gave up 7 bases, with 11 bases separating them. The V gene's germline CDR1 is SNHLY and CDR2 FYNNEI. The CDR3 region is CASSVNTWQPQHF. CDR3 DNA: TGTGCCAGCAGTGTTAACACCTGGCAGCCCCAGCATTTT.

The chain employs TRBV30 and TRBJ1-3; 7 bases line up with TRBD1. J gave up 8 bases and V 0 bases, and 10 bases lay outside the gene matches. Germline CDR1 is GTSNPN and CDR2 is SVGIG (reference sequence). The CDR3 is 15 residues long. The DNA of the CDR3 is TGTGCCTGGAGTGTAAAGGGGGCACCCGGTTACACCATATATTTT. It codes for CAWSVKGAPGYTIYF. The full variable domain, completed using reference TRBV30 and TRBJ1-3, is SQTIHQWPATLVQPVGSPLSLECTVEGTSNPNLYWYRQAAGRGLQLLFYSVGIGQISSEVPQNLSASRPQDRQFILSSKKLLLSDSGFYLCAWSVKGAPGYTIYFGEGSWLTVV.

V gene TRBV28 combines with J gene TRBJ2-7, with 7 bases matching TRBD2. This CDR3 has 15 amino acids. Trimming removed 2 bases from V and 3 bases from J; junction bases left unmatched: 7. Per the germline V gene, CDR1 is MDHEN and CDR2 is SYDVKM. CDR3 DNA sequence: TGTGCCAGCAGTTTACTCGCTAGCGGATACTACGAGCAGTACTTC. Protein sequence: CASSLLASGYYEQYF.

The rearrangement joins TRBV2 to TRBJ1-1; the match to TRBD1 covers 7 bases. CDR1 and CDR2 (germline): SNHLY, FYNNEI. The CDR3 loop spans 14 amino acids. The J segment lost 4 bases and the V segment lost 6 bases, leaving 8 bases of the junction unmatched. For the CDR3, the DNA is TGTGCCAGCAGCCCGACAGGGCTGGGCACTGAAGCTTTCTTT. This gives the protein CASSPTGLGTEAFF.

The CDR3 DNA reads TGTGCCAGTAGCCCGGGGGGGGTGGACATTCAGTACTTC. This gives the protein CASSPGGVDIQYF. The J gene is TRBJ2-4, the V gene TRBV19; 8 positions match TRBD2. The CDR3 consists of 13 residues. Per the germline V gene, CDR1 is LNHDA and CDR2 is SQIVND (reference sequence). The junction had 6 bases not matched to a gene; V was cut back by 6 bases and J by 8 bases.

V is TRBV28 and J is TRBJ2-5; 8 positions agree with TRBD1. Germline-derived CDR1 and CDR2 are MDHEN and SYDVKM. The CDR3 has 15 residues. Trimming removed 5 bases from V and 5 bases from J; junction bases left unmatched: 10. The CDR3 loop reads CASSAGQAPRETQYF. In nucleotides, the CDR3 is TGTGCCAGCAGTGCGGGACAGGCTCCGAGGGAGACCCAGTACTTC.

This clone has a single count. This chain links TRBV9 with TRBJ2-7, with 10 nucleotides matching TRBD1. V trimming: 4 bases; J trimming: 4 bases; junction bases outside the gene matches: 5. Germline CDR1 reads SGDLS; CDR2 reads YYNGEE. The CDR3 is made up of 14 amino acids. This chain's CDR3 is CASSIGQGVYEQYF. In DNA form, the CDR3 reads TGTGCCAGCAGCATAGGACAGGGGGTGTACGAGCAGTACTTC.

V and J are TRBV7-9 and TRBJ2-3; 7 bases fit TRBD2. V dropped 5 bases and J dropped 5; count of bases not matched to a gene: 7. CDR3 length: 14 amino acids. Germline CDR1 and CDR2: SEHNR and FQNEAQ (reference sequence). In nucleotides, the CDR3 is TGTGCCAGCAGCGGGGGGGGATCCCAAGATACGCAGTATTTT. Amino acids: CASSGGGSQDTQYF.

This clone appeared a single time. The chain joins TRBV29-1 to TRBJ2-7, with 11 nucleotides matching TRBD1. CDR1 and CDR2 (germline): SQVTM, ANQGSEA. Germline trimming cut 0 bases from V and 6 bases from J; bases unmatched to any gene: 1. The CDR3 is 13 residues long. Written as DNA, the CDR3 is TGCAGCGTTGAAGATGGACAGGGGGCCGAGCAGTACTTC. Amino acids: CSVEDGQGAEQYF.

The genes are TRBV7-2 and TRBJ2-3; 8 positions agree with TRBD2. Per germline, CDR1 SGHTA and CDR2 FQGNSA. The CDR3 covers 19 residues. J lost 2 bases, V lost 1 base, and 14 bases had no gene match. In nucleotides, the CDR3 is TGTGCCAGCAGCTTAGTACCCAGCGTGGCGGGGGGATACACAGATACGCAGTATTTT. As protein: CASSLVPSVAGGYTDTQYF.

The CDR3 nucleotides are TGTGCCAGCAGCGTAGGGGCCAGAGCTGTCCAAGAGACCCAGTACTTC. Residues: CASSVGARAVQETQYF. The chain recombines TRBV9 with TRBJ2-5, with unresolved D. The V end lost 0 bases, the J end lost 1 base, and 13 bases lay between the germline ends. The CDR3 runs to 16 residues. CDR1 is SGDLS, CDR2 YYNGEE, per germline. Together with reference TRBV9 and TRBJ2-5, the CDR3 gives the full variable domain: DSGVTQTPKHLITATGQRVTLRCSPRSGDLSVYWYQQSLDQGLQFLIQYYNGEERAKGNILERFSAQQFPDLHSELNLSSLELGDSALYFCASSVGARAVQETQYFGPGTRLLVL.

This clone was seen only a few times. The V call is TRBV7-9, the J call TRBJ2-2; TRBD2 matches 9 bases. V lost 5 bases, J lost 6 bases, and 10 bases stayed unmatched. Germline V gives CDR1 SEHNR, CDR2 FQNEAQ (reference sequence). The CDR3 is 16 amino acids. The CDR3 DNA follows: TGTGCCAGCAGCCCCATGATTAGCGGGAGAGCCGGGGAGCTGTTTTTT. This codes for CASSPMISGRAGELFF.

This chain uses TRBV18 with TRBJ1-2, with TRBD1 matching 9 bases. The CDR3 loop spans 16 amino acids. CDR1 and CDR2 (germline): KGHSH, LQKENI. V was clipped by 2 bases and J by 8 bases; unmatched bases: 12. The CDR3 region is CASSPSRDRAAEGYTF. CDR3 sequence (DNA): TGTGCCAGCTCACCAAGCCGGGACAGGGCAGCGGAAGGCTACACCTTC. The variable domain in full, with the rest retrieved from reference TRBV18 and TRBJ1-2, is NAGVMQNPRHLVRRRGQEARLRCSPMKGHSHVYWYRQLPEEGLKFMVYLQKENIIDESGMPKERFSAEFPKEGPSILRIQQVVRGDSAAYFCASSPSRDRAAEGYTFGSGTRLTVV.

This clone was detected once. The chain couples TRBV10-2 to TRBJ2-3; 14 bases match TRBD2. The CDR3 loop spans 15 amino acids. After removal of 8 bases from V and 4 bases from J, the junction contained 5 bases not matched to a gene. The germline V gene has CDR1 WSHSY and CDR2 SAAADI. The CDR3 bases are TGCGCCAGCGGGGGACTAGCGGGAGTGGCAGATACGCAGTATTTT. Protein sequence: CASGGLAGVADTQYF.

This chain links TRBV5-4 with TRBJ2-7; 9 bases fit TRBD1. V was pared by 10 bases and J by 5 bases, with 13 bases of the junction left unmatched. The germline CDR1 and CDR2 sequences are SGHNT and YYREEE (reference sequence). CDR3 length: 14 amino acids. The CDR3 here is CALKTGGAFDEQYF. DNA of the CDR3: TGTGCCCTCAAAACAGGGGGCGCTTTCGACGAGCAGTACTTC. The whole variable domain, filled in from reference TRBV5-4 and TRBJ2-7, reads ETGVTQSPTHLIKTRGQQVTLRCSSQSGHNTVSWYQQALGQGPQFIFQYYREEENGRGNFPPRFSGLQFPNYSSELNVNALELDDSALYLCALKTGGAFDEQYFGPGTRLTVT.

The rearrangement uses TRBV5-1 and TRBJ2-2, with TRBD1 as a possible D gene (6 bases). V was clipped by 4 bases and J by 0 bases, with 13 bases between them. Germline V lookup: CDR1 SGHRS, CDR2 YFSETQ. The CDR3 spans 16 residues. In DNA, the CDR3 is TGCGCCAGCAGCCCCGGACAGAGTCCGAACACCGGGGAGCTGTTTTTT. It translates to CASSPGQSPNTGELFF. Using reference TRBV5-1 and TRBJ2-2 for the parts outside the CDR3, the full variable domain is KAGVTQTPRYLIKTRGQQVTLSCSPISGHRSVSWYQQTPGQGLQFLFEYFSETQRNKGNFPGRFSGRQFSNSRSEMNVSTLELGDSALYLCASSPGQSPNTGELFFGEGSRLTVL.